One and the same sample provided the 17 T cell receptor beta chains below, sequenced in a study of T cell responses to AZD1222 COVID-19 vaccine. The table came from immunoSEQ multiplex PCR; TCRdb's copy has only in-frame clones and leaves some out. In the table there are around 130,000 clones, about 89% of which are singletons. The starting material was peripheral blood, obtained 28 days after the second AZD1222 dose. The receptors stem from an adult who received the AZD1222 COVID-19 vaccine.

This rearrangement joins TRBV7-9 to TRBJ1-2, with 8 bases fitting TRBD1. Germline assignment: CDR1 SEHNR and CDR2 FQNEAQ (reference sequence). CDR3 length equals 15 residues. The junction had 10 bases not matched to a gene; V was cut back by 2 bases and J by 8 bases. CDR3 sequence reads: CASSLIGRQGSGYTF. CDR3 DNA sequence: TGTGCCAGCAGCTTAATCGGACGACAGGGGAGCGGCTACACCTTC. The full variable domain, in which reference TRBV7-9 and TRBJ1-2 provide the parts outside the CDR3, is DTGVSQNPRHKITKRGQNVTFRCDPISEHNRLYWYRQTLGQGPEFLTYFQNEAQLEKSRLLSDRFSAERPKGSFSTLEIQRTEQGDSAMYLCASSLIGRQGSGYTFGSGTRLTVV.

The gene calls are TRBV10-1 and TRBJ2-3, with D perhaps matching TRBD2 (6 bases). V lost 5 bases to trimming and J lost 0 bases, with 9 bases between them. The CDR3 is 14 residues long. CDR1 and CDR2 (germline): WNHNN, SYGVQD (reference sequence). This CDR3 is CASSTSRSTDTQYF. As DNA, the CDR3 is TGCGCCAGCAGTACTAGCCGGAGCACAGATACGCAGTATTTT.

This sequence joins TRBV27 and TRBJ1-5; D remains unclear. The CDR3 runs to 14 residues. V was cut by 5 bases and J by 3 bases, with 11 bases left in between. Germline V gene lookup returns CDR1 MNHEY and CDR2 SMNVEV (reference sequence). The CDR3 DNA follows: TGTGCCAGCAGTCGAGTCGGCCCCAATCAGCCCCAGCATTTT. It encodes CASSRVGPNQPQHF.

This chain joins TRBV11-3 and TRBJ2-2; D unclear. The CDR3 has 14 amino acids. V gave up 4 bases and J gave up 7 bases, with 13 bases separating them. CDR1 is SGHNT and CDR2 is YENEEA in the germline V gene. This chain's CDR3 is CASSSQGLSGELFF. In DNA form, the CDR3 reads TGTGCCAGCAGCTCCCAAGGGCTTAGCGGGGAGCTGTTTTTT. Together with reference TRBV11-3 and TRBJ2-2, the CDR3 gives the full variable domain: EAGVVQSPRYKIIEKKQPVAFWCNPISGHNTLYWYLQNLGQGPELLIRYENEEAVDDSQLPKDRFSAERLKGVDSTLKIQPAELGDSAVYLCASSSQGLSGELFFGEGSRLTVL.

The CDR3 coding sequence is TGTGCCAGCAGACGACGGGGACAGGGTCATACAGGGGCCAACGTCCTGACTTTC. Its translation is CASRRRGQGHTGANVLTF. The rearrangement links TRBV6-6 to TRBJ2-6; 9 positions match TRBD1. The V segment lost 6 bases and the J segment 4 bases; nucleotides outside the gene matches: 13. The germline V gene has CDR1 MNHNY and CDR2 SVGAGI (reference sequence). The CDR3 contains 18 residues.

The V call is TRBV19, the J call TRBJ1-2, with no clear D. The CDR3 runs to 12 residues. Germline V gives CDR1 LNHDA, CDR2 SQIVND (reference sequence). V dropped 5 bases and J dropped 4 bases, with 8 bases sitting between them. CDR3 in DNA: TGTGCCAGTAGTTTGGTAGGCTATGGCTACACCTTC. Its protein is CASSLVGYGYTF.

A word on this clone: This same CDR3 is encoded by further DNA sequences in the sample. This chain joins TRBV7-2 and TRBJ2-7; 10 bases are a match to TRBD1. Trimming removed 3 bases from V and 3 bases from J; junction bases left unmatched: 2. Germline CDR1 SGHTA, CDR2 FQGNSA. The length of the CDR3 is 14 residues. The CDR3, as DNA: TGTGCCAGCAGCTTGTGGACAGGGGGCTACGAGCAGTACTTC. Protein: CASSLWTGGYEQYF.

The chain uses TRBV6-5 and TRBJ1-2; possibly TRBD1 for D (6 bases). V was trimmed by 7 bases and J by 4 bases, leaving 19 bases between them. Germline CDR1 MNHEY, CDR2 SVGAGI. The CDR3 covers 15 residues. Written as DNA, the CDR3 is TGTGCCAGCACCTCGCCTAGGGGGGTGGGCTATGGCTACACCTTC. Protein sequence: CASTSPRGVGYGYTF.

The V call is TRBV11-1, the J call TRBJ2-7; D is perhaps TRBD2 (6 bases). Germline CDR1 is SGHAT and CDR2 is FQDESV (reference sequence). The CDR3 has 14 amino acids. Trimming pared 4 bases from V and 4 bases from J, leaving 14 bases between. As DNA, the CDR3 is TGTGCCAGCAGCTCGGCGGGAAATAGGTACGAGCAGTACTTC. It encodes CASSSAGNRYEQYF. The complete variable domain, with remaining parts taken from reference TRBV11-1 and TRBJ2-7, reads EAEVAQSPRYKITEKSQAVAFWCDPISGHATLYWYRQILGQGPELLVQFQDESVVDDSQLPKDRFSAERLKGVDSTLKIQPAELGDSAMYLCASSSAGNRYEQYFGPGTRLTVT.

The rearrangement uses TRBV4-3 and TRBJ2-1; D call uncertain. Germline V CDR1 and CDR2: LGHNA, YSLEER. The ends were cut back, 1 base at V and 8 bases at J, with 9 bases in the middle. The CDR3 runs 13 residues. CDR3 DNA: TGCGCCAGCAGCCAAGTTAGAAGGGATGAGCAGTTCTTC. Translated: CASSQVRRDEQFF.

The chain carries TRBV6-2 or TRBV6-3 and TRBJ2-1; D is ambiguous. This CDR3 is 12 amino acids long. Deletions cut 5 bases from V and 3 bases from J, with 5 bases between. Germline V CDR1 and CDR2: MNHEY, SVGEGT. CDR3 in amino acids: CASSNGYNEQFF. The CDR3 nucleotides are TGTGCCAGCAGTAACGGCTACAATGAGCAGTTCTTC.

The chain couples TRBV19 to TRBJ1-2; D remains ambiguous. Looked up from germline, CDR1 is LNHDA and CDR2 is SQIVND (reference sequence). V dropped 5 bases and J dropped 0 bases, with 16 bases sitting between them. The CDR3 runs 16 residues. The CDR3, as DNA: TGTGCCAGTAGTGGATACGTATTGACTGCTAACTATGGCTACACCTTC. Encoded protein: CASSGYVLTANYGYTF.

The chain carries TRBV6-4 and TRBJ1-2; D gene unclear. Per the germline V gene, CDR1 is MRHNA and CDR2 is SNTAGT. V was shortened by 10 bases and J by 2 bases, with 17 bases between the two germline ends. The CDR3 spans 14 residues. The CDR3: CATRKEHTNYGYTF. DNA of the CDR3: TGTGCCACCCGAAAGGAACACACGAACTATGGCTACACCTTC.

The chain is built from TRBV6-2 or TRBV6-3 and TRBJ2-7; 10 nucleotides agree with TRBD1. V shed 5 bases, J shed 7 bases, and the junction held 11 bases outside the gene matches. The V gene's germline CDR1 is MNHEY and CDR2 SVGEGT. The CDR3 extends over 15 amino acids. In nucleotides, the CDR3 is TGTGCCAGCAGTACTCGGGGGACAGGGGTTTGGGAGCAGTACTTC. Translating gives CASSTRGTGVWEQYF.

Here the CDR3 reads CASSNPTNEKLFF. The CDR3 DNA reads as TGTGCCAGCAGCAACCCAACTAATGAAAAACTGTTTTTT. The rearrangement joins TRBV5-4 to TRBJ1-4, with D uncertain. CDR3 length equals 13 residues. Looked up from germline, CDR1 is SGHNT and CDR2 is YYREEE (reference sequence). Trimming pared 4 bases from V and 0 bases from J, leaving 4 bases between.

The chain uses TRBV27 and TRBJ2-7; TRBD2 aligns across 7 bases. J gave up 4 bases and V 5 bases, and 8 bases lay outside the gene matches. Germline CDR1 MNHEY, CDR2 SMNVEV (reference sequence). CDR3 length: 14 amino acids. CDR3 nucleotide sequence: TGTGCCAGCAGTACCCGGGGAGGGTTGTACGAGCAGTACTTC. It specifies CASSTRGGLYEQYF.

The chain carries TRBV6-5 and TRBJ1-5, with D hard to call. This CDR3 spans 13 amino acids. Trimming removed 6 bases from V and 2 bases from J, with 8 bases in between. Germline V gives CDR1 MNHEY, CDR2 SVGAGI. The CDR3 reads CASSWIRNQPQHF. The CDR3, as DNA: TGTGCCAGCAGCTGGATCCGCAATCAGCCCCAGCATTTT.